The clone carrying this T cell receptor beta chain has just a few counts. Its cognate antigen is unknown. These data originate in a study of T cell repertoires in ileal Crohn's disease. Study findings and constraints: Every patient over 26.8% clonality showed endoscopic recurrence.

Assay: immunoSEQ multiplex PCR; the TCRdb copy retains only in-frame clones and omits some. The table includes approximately 4,500 clones, roughly 74% detected once. The CDR3 covers 16 residues. The V end lost 4 bases, the J end lost 0 bases, and 13 bases lay between the germline ends. Germline V lookup: CDR1 MNHNY, CDR2 SVGAGI (reference sequence). Sequenced: ileal tissue. The gene calls are TRBV6-6 and TRBJ1-3; D gene unclear. This sequence was found in an adult with Crohn's disease. CDR3: CASSFQRLVSGNTIYF. In DNA, the CDR3 is TGTGCCAGCAGTTTCCAAAGACTCGTCTCTGGAAACACCATATATTTT.